These 18 T cell receptor beta chains came from one sample sequenced in a study of CD8 T cells in ankylosing spondylitis. Notes on the study in general: Characteristic, it appeared, of ankylosing spondylitis blood was a TCR beta motif of roughly eight highly homologous variants.

Antigen specificity for these receptors is unknown. TCRdb fed the 5' RACE reads into MiXCR, producing one record per CDR3 protein. This table has more than 650,000 distinct CDR3 sequences, 10% to 15% appearing once. The source material was blood, either unsorted or a sorted T cell fraction (not recorded which). The receptors were gathered from a male donor with ankylosing spondylitis.

This clonotype was counted a few times. V and J are TRBV7-8 and TRBJ2-1, with a weak D call TRBD2 (6 bases). CDR1 SGHVS and CDR2 FQNEAQ come from the germline V gene. The CDR3 sequence is 14 residues long. V shed 5 bases and J shed 9 bases, with 17 bases lying between them. This chain's CDR3 is CASSLGTASREQFF. CDR3 in DNA: TGTGCCAGCAGCCTGGGGACTGCCAGCCGTGAGCAGTTCTTC.

J is TRBJ1-2 and V is TRBV4-3; tentative D call: TRBD1 (5 bases). V was clipped by 0 bases and J by 4 bases, with 18 bases between them. Per the germline V gene, CDR1 is LGHNA and CDR2 is YSLEER. This CDR3 has 17 amino acids. The CDR3 DNA is TGCGCCAGCAGCCAAGATTACACGGGACGGATGTTCTATGGCTACACCTTC. It specifies CASSQDYTGRMFYGYTF.

The genes are TRBV29-1 and TRBJ2-1; 10 positions agree with TRBD2. The CDR3 is 15 amino acids. Looked up from germline, CDR1 is SQVTM and CDR2 is ANQGSEA. V lost 8 bases to trimming and J lost 7 bases; unmatched junction nucleotides: 14. The CDR3 is CSPWTSGHGGNEQFF. The DNA of the CDR3 is TGCAGCCCCTGGACTAGCGGCCACGGTGGAAATGAGCAGTTCTTC.

The chain combines TRBV4-3 with TRBJ1-2, with unresolved D. CDR3 length: 15 residues. Germline CDR1 is LGHNA and CDR2 is YSLEER. The germline V and J ends were trimmed by 4 bases and 2 bases, with 14 bases remaining between them. In DNA form, the CDR3 reads TGCGCCAGCAGCCCCTGGTCCCTGGAGAACTATGGCTACACCTTC. Amino acids: CASSPWSLENYGYTF.

The chain carries TRBV6-1 and TRBJ1-3, with no clear D. V was pared by 3 bases and J by 0 bases, with 3 bases between. The length of the CDR3 is 13 residues. Germline CDR1 and CDR2: MNHNS and SASEGT. The CDR3 sequence is CASSDFSGNTIYF. CDR3 coding DNA: TGTGCCAGCAGTGACTTCTCTGGAAACACCATATATTTT.

This clonotype was found many times. V gene TRBV5-1 combines with J gene TRBJ1-2; D might be TRBD1 (6 bases). Trimming removed 3 bases from V and 4 bases from J, with 7 bases in between. The CDR3 is 12 amino acids. Germline V CDR1 and CDR2: SGHRS, YFSETQ. CDR3 sequence: CASSWGAYGYTF. Here the CDR3 DNA reads TGCGCCAGCAGCTGGGGGGCCTATGGCTACACCTTC.

This clonotype has at least ten counts. The chain employs TRBV20-1 and TRBJ2-1, with 8 bases aligning to TRBD1. Germline CDR1 and CDR2: DFQATT and SNEGSKA (reference sequence). The V and J ends lost 2 bases and 10 bases, in that order; junction bases with no gene match: 13. The CDR3 is made up of 15 amino acids. The CDR3 sequence: CSARTPGGGVREQFF. The CDR3 bases are TGCAGTGCTAGAACCCCAGGGGGCGGTGTCAGGGAGCAGTTCTTC.

This clonotype has at least ten counts. The chain recombines TRBV6-1 with TRBJ2-7; D possibly corresponds to TRBD1 (5 bases). V was shortened by 5 bases and J by 2 bases, with 13 bases between the two germline ends. The germline V gene encodes CDR1 MNHNS and CDR2 SASEGT. CDR3 length: 14 amino acids. Written as DNA, the CDR3 is TGTGCCAGCAGTCAAGGGGCAGGAACCTACGAGCAGTACTTC. It yields the protein CASSQGAGTYEQYF.

This clonotype appeared a few times. This chain links TRBV2 with TRBJ2-1; D unclear. The CDR3 covers 14 residues. V lost 4 bases and J 0 bases, leaving 7 bases between the germline ends. The germline gives CDR1 SNHLY, CDR2 FYNNEI. CDR3 in amino acids: CASSVESSYNEQFF. The CDR3 DNA follows: TGTGCCAGCAGTGTAGAGAGCTCCTACAATGAGCAGTTCTTC.

The CDR3 sequence is CSAEGGLDTQYF. CDR3 DNA sequence: TGCAGTGCAGAGGGGGGCCTAGATACGCAGTATTTT. The rearrangement links TRBV20-1 to TRBJ2-3; D may be TRBD1 or TRBD2 (6 bases each). V lost 6 bases and J 5 bases, leaving 12 bases between the germline ends. CDR1 and CDR2 from the germline V gene are DFQATT and SNEGSKA (reference sequence). This CDR3 has 12 residues.

The gene calls are TRBV29-1 and TRBJ2-1; 11 bases fit TRBD1. The V segment lost 2 bases and the J segment 9 bases; nucleotides outside the gene matches: 9. Germline CDR1 is SQVTM and CDR2 is ANQGSEA. This CDR3 is 15 amino acids long. For the CDR3, the DNA is TGCAGCGTTGAATGGGCTGGACAGGGGGCGAGTGAGCAGTTCTTC. Translated, it gives CSVEWAGQGASEQFF.

The genes are TRBV20-1 and TRBJ2-5, with 7 bases identical to TRBD2. Per germline, CDR1 DFQATT and CDR2 SNEGSKA (reference sequence). This CDR3 spans 17 amino acids. The V gene end was trimmed by 3 bases and the J gene end by 2 bases; junction bases not matched to a gene: 15. The CDR3 here is CSASPWGGRDLQETQYF. The CDR3 DNA sequence: TGCAGTGCTAGCCCTTGGGGTGGGAGGGACCTACAAGAGACCCAGTACTTC.

In its sample, this clonotype was seen a few times. The chain links TRBV10-3 to TRBJ2-7, with D hard to call. Germline loops: CDR1 ENHRY, CDR2 SYGVKD. Trimming took off 7 bases at V and 4 bases at J, with 14 bases between the two ends. The CDR3 extends over 13 amino acids. Here the CDR3 reads CAIIRPEPYEQYF. The CDR3 bases are TGTGCCATCATCCGGCCGGAGCCTTACGAGCAGTACTTC.

This clonotype was seen a few times. The chain combines TRBV4-2 with TRBJ2-5, with D unresolved. Germline CDR1 is LGHNA and CDR2 is YNFKEQ. CDR3 length equals 16 residues. The V gene lost 4 bases and the J gene lost 4 bases, with 19 bases spanning the gap. CDR3 sequence reads: CASSPEPGYPGETQYF. For the CDR3, the DNA is TGTGCCAGCAGCCCCGAACCGGGCTATCCAGGAGAGACCCAGTACTTC.

This clonotype turned up a few times. V and J are TRBV7-2 and TRBJ1-1; D unresolved. From germline, CDR1 is SGHTA and CDR2 FQGNSA. The CDR3 has 13 residues. Trimming removed 9 bases from V and 4 bases from J, with 15 bases in between. In nucleotides, the CDR3 is TGTGCCAGTGCCACCGGGCGGAGCACTGAAGCTTTCTTT. Its translation is CASATGRSTEAFF.

This clonotype was observed a few times. The chain carries TRBV6-5 and TRBJ1-3; D is perhaps TRBD1 (5 bases). This CDR3 has 15 residues. The V gene's germline CDR1 is MNHEY and CDR2 SVGAGI. V gave up 0 bases and J gave up 4 bases, with 10 bases separating them. CDR3 region: CASSYSGPWGNTIYF. The CDR3 nucleotides read TGTGCCAGCAGTTACTCGGGGCCCTGGGGAAACACCATATATTTT.

This clonotype has just a few counts. This chain connects TRBV7-9 to TRBJ1-4, with a possible D match to TRBD1 (5 bases). V lost 4 bases, J lost 4 bases, and 10 bases lay in between. The CDR3 spans 14 residues. The germline CDR1 and CDR2 sequences are SEHNR and FQNEAQ (reference sequence). CDR3 in amino acids: CASSSAGGNEKLFF. As DNA, the CDR3 is TGTGCCAGCAGCTCGGCCGGGGGTAATGAAAAACTGTTTTTT.

The chain links TRBV29-1 to TRBJ1-5; TRBD1 agrees at 8 bases. J gave up 3 bases and V 4 bases, and 5 bases lay outside the gene matches. The CDR3 has 14 amino acids. Per germline, CDR1 SQVTM and CDR2 ANQGSEA. CDR3 bases: TGCAGCGTTGTAACCAGGGGGCACAATCAGCCCCAGCATTTT. Protein sequence: CSVVTRGHNQPQHF.